Listed below are T cell receptor beta chains from one sample, sequenced in a study of identical twins. TCRdb redid the calling of the 5' RACE reads with MiXCR, one entry per CDR3 protein. This sample carries under 350,000 distinct CDR3 sequences, less than 9.5% of them seen once, and the ten largest clones take approximately 6.6%. The data also belong to a second study, concerning yellow fever vaccine responses in identical twins.

The sequenced sample was CD8+ T cells sorted from blood. The receptors stem from a woman under 30 in good health. Both conserved end residues are part of each CDR3. The D gene is left open where the match is weak. Clone size appears in some rows only: once, few, many, or a class for an expanded clone.

CDR3nt	CDR3aa	d_gene	abundance	v_gene	j_gene
TGTGCCAGCAGTCCAGACAGGGATCGGAACAATGAGCAGTTCTTC	CASSPDRDRNNEQFF	TRBD1	many	TRBV27	TRBJ2-1
TGCGCCAGCAGCCCGGGAGGGGGATCCTACAATGAGCAGTTCTTC	CASSPGGGSYNEQFF	TRBD2	medium-sized	TRBV5-1	TRBJ2-1
TGCAGCGTTAGCCGAGACAAAAACATTCAGTACTTC	CSVSRDKNIQYF	NA	few	TRBV29-1	TRBJ2-4
TGTGCCACCAGCGCCCCTGGCAATCAGCCCCAGCATTTT	CATSAPGNQPQHF	NA	NA	TRBV15	TRBJ1-5
TGTGCCAGCAGAAAGGACAGGGTTTTTCTTCCAGATACGCAGTATTTT	CASRKDRVFLPDTQYF	TRBD1	NA	TRBV6-1	TRBJ2-3
TGTGCCAGCAGCTACCGCCTAGGGGATGGCGAGCAGTACTTC	CASSYRLGDGEQYF	NA	many	TRBV7-9	TRBJ2-7
TGTGCCAGCAGGAGACAAACTAGCGGGGGGGCCTTCGGCACAGATACGCAGTATTTT	CASRRQTSGGAFGTDTQYF	TRBD2	few	TRBV12-3/TRBV12-4	TRBJ2-3
TGTGCCAGCAGTAAGGGGGACAGGGGCCACAATGAGCAGTTCTTC	CASSKGDRGHNEQFF	TRBD1	NA	TRBV7-9	TRBJ2-1
TGTGCCAGCAGCCCAAGAATTGACACGAAGACGAACACCGGGGAGCTGTTTTTT	CASSPRIDTKTNTGELFF	NA	many	TRBV11-1	TRBJ2-2
TGTGCCAGCAGCTCCGTGGAGCCCTGGCAACTGTTTTTT	CASSSVEPWQLFF	NA	many	TRBV6-1	TRBJ1-4
TGTGCCAGCGGCTGGGACGGTCCGGCCGAGCAGTACTTC	CASGWDGPAEQYF	NA	many	TRBV7-9	TRBJ2-7
TGTGCTAGTGCTTTGGGCGGGGGATGGGGCACAGATACGCAGTATTTT	CASALGGGWGTDTQYF	TRBD2	NA	TRBV12-5	TRBJ2-3
TGTGCCAGCAGCCCCCTAGCGAAGACCTACGAGCAGTACTTC	CASSPLAKTYEQYF	NA	NA	TRBV3-1	TRBJ2-7
TGCAGTGCTAGGGGGGACCAGACTGATACGCAGTATTTT	CSARGDQTDTQYF	NA	NA	TRBV20-1	TRBJ2-3
TGCAGTGCTAGAGACCCAGACACCTACACTGAAGCTTTCTTT	CSARDPDTYTEAFF	NA	few	TRBV20-1	TRBJ1-1
TGTGCCATCAGTGAGTCCGGAGATAGCTCCTACGAGCAGTACTTC	CAISESGDSSYEQYF	NA	many	TRBV10-3	TRBJ2-7
TGTGCCAGCAGTTTATGGCCCGGCCACTCTGGAAACACCATATATTTT	CASSLWPGHSGNTIYF	NA	NA	TRBV28	TRBJ1-3
TGCGCCAGCAGTCCTGTGACTAGGCTCACCGGGGAGCTGTTTTTT	CASSPVTRLTGELFF	NA	NA	TRBV10-2	TRBJ2-2
TGCAGCGTTGAAGATCGGTCAGGGCAGGTCGGGGAGCTGTTTTTT	CSVEDRSGQVGELFF	NA	many	TRBV29-1	TRBJ2-2
TGTGCCAGCAGCGACCCTACTAGCGGGGGGACAGATACGCAGTATTTT	CASSDPTSGGTDTQYF	TRBD2	NA	TRBV9	TRBJ2-3
TGCGCCAGCATAGGGGTCCCGGGACAAGTAATAATTAGCAATCAGCCCCAGCATTTT	CASIGVPGQVIISNQPQHF	NA	NA	TRBV10-2	TRBJ1-5
TGTGCCAGCAGCTTAGTTGCGGGACTGGGTGAAGCTTTCTTT	CASSLVAGLGEAFF	NA	many	TRBV7-9	TRBJ1-1
TGTGCCAGCAGTGAGATCAGATTCTCCTACAATGAGCAGTTCTTC	CASSEIRFSYNEQFF	NA	NA	TRBV2	TRBJ2-1
TGTGCCAGCAGCGATCCCGGTACGGCGGGAGTCTACAATGAGCAGTTCTTC	CASSDPGTAGVYNEQFF	TRBD2	few	TRBV7-2	TRBJ2-1
TGTGCCAGCAGTTTTGAGTTAGATGATAATGAAAAACTGTTTTTT	CASSFELDDNEKLFF	NA	many	TRBV28	TRBJ1-4
TGCGCCAGCAGCGCGGACTTTTACGAGCAGTACTTC	CASSADFYEQYF	NA	few	TRBV4-1	TRBJ2-7
TGTGCCAGCCTGGGGGACAGGCTCACTGGCTACACCTTC	CASLGDRLTGYTF	TRBD1	NA	TRBV2	TRBJ1-2
TGTGCCAGCAGCTCCGGGTGGGGCCTTCGTTATAATTCACCCCTCCACTTT	CASSSGWGLRYNSPLHF	NA	many	TRBV5-6	TRBJ1-6
TGTGCCAGCAGTTGGGGACTAGTGAGCTCCTACAATGAGCAGTTCTTC	CASSWGLVSSYNEQFF	TRBD2	NA	TRBV6-2/TRBV6-3	TRBJ2-1
TGTGCCAGCTGGGACAGGACTGAAGCTTTCTTT	CASWDRTEAFF	TRBD1	NA	TRBV2	TRBJ1-1
TGTGCCAGCAGCCGAGGACTAGCGGGGGGCATCGGGGAGCTGTTTTTT	CASSRGLAGGIGELFF	TRBD2	few	TRBV3-1	TRBJ2-2
TGTGCCAGCAGCTTGGCCGGGCATCAGCCCCAGCATTTT	CASSLAGHQPQHF	NA	NA	TRBV5-6	TRBJ1-5
TGTGCCAGCAGCTTAGCAGGGGGAGTGGAAAATGAGCAGTTCTTC	CASSLAGGVENEQFF	NA	many	TRBV7-8	TRBJ2-1
TGTGCCAGCAGCTCGAAAGGGGGCTGGAACACTGAAGCTTTCTTT	CASSSKGGWNTEAFF	TRBD1	few	TRBV9	TRBJ1-1
TGTGCCAGCAGCTTAACTACAGGGCACCCCCCCCTCCAAGAGACCCAGTACTTC	CASSLTTGHPPLQETQYF	NA	NA	TRBV7-8	TRBJ2-5
TGTGCCAGCAGCAGAGCGGGGGGTCCGGGCAATGAGCAGTTCTTC	CASSRAGGPGNEQFF	TRBD2	many	TRBV27	TRBJ2-1
TGTGCCAGCAGCCCACCGACGACTAGCGGGGGGACGGAGCAGTACTTC	CASSPPTTSGGTEQYF	TRBD2	NA	TRBV7-9	TRBJ2-7
TGCAGCGCCACCCAGGGGGGGTCCTACAATGAGCAGTTCTTC	CSATQGGSYNEQFF	NA	many	TRBV20-1	TRBJ2-1
TGTGCCAGCAGCACCCTCCGGCGGGACCACTACGAGCAGTACTTC	CASSTLRRDHYEQYF	NA	many	TRBV7-9	TRBJ2-7
TGTGCCAGCAGTGTACTAGCGGGGGATGAGACCCAGTACTTC	CASSVLAGDETQYF	TRBD2	NA	TRBV2	TRBJ2-5
TGTGCCAGCAGCGACATGGACGGTCTAGGGCAGTACTTC	CASSDMDGLGQYF	NA	many	TRBV7-9	TRBJ2-7
TGTGCCAGCAGCCCGCGAATGACTGAAGCGGGAGAGCAGTTCTTC	CASSPRMTEAGEQFF	TRBD2	NA	TRBV7-9	TRBJ2-1
TGTGCCAGCAGCCAAGGGGGGGTGTCAGATACGCAGTATTTT	CASSQGGVSDTQYF	NA	few	TRBV4-2	TRBJ2-3
TGTGCCAGCTCGACAGGGGAAGGCTACACCTTC	CASSTGEGYTF	TRBD1	few	TRBV28	TRBJ1-2
TGTGCCAGCTCCCGGGGGGCCGGGTACGAGCAGTACTTC	CASSRGAGYEQYF	NA	NA	TRBV2	TRBJ2-7
TGTGCCAGCAGCCCCCAGGGGGAAGAGACCCAGTACTTC	CASSPQGEETQYF	TRBD1	few	TRBV7-9	TRBJ2-5
TGCGCCAGCAGCCAAGGAACAACGGCGGGAGTCAATGAGCAGTTCTTC	CASSQGTTAGVNEQFF	TRBD2	many	TRBV4-3	TRBJ2-1
TGTGCCAGCAGTCCCTGGGGAGATACGTGGACCCAGTACTTC	CASSPWGDTWTQYF	NA	few	TRBV11-2	TRBJ2-5
TGCAGTGCTAGAGCCCACGGGACCATGGAAGAGACCCAGTACTTC	CSARAHGTMEETQYF	NA	NA	TRBV20-1	TRBJ2-5
TGCAGTGCCTCCGGGGAGCGAGGGCTCTTGACAGATACGCAGTATTTT	CSASGERGLLTDTQYF	NA	many	TRBV20-1	TRBJ2-3
TGTGCCAGTGAGACCAGCTCCTACAATGAGCAGTTCTTC	CASETSSYNEQFF	NA	few	TRBV7-9	TRBJ2-1
TGCGCCGGAAGCAGAGAGCCTTCGCAACAAGAGACCCAGTACTTC	CAGSREPSQQETQYF	NA	few	TRBV4-1	TRBJ2-5
TGTGCCAGCAGTCCCCGGCTAGCGGGAGTGTTGGAGACCCAGTACTTC	CASSPRLAGVLETQYF	TRBD2	NA	TRBV28	TRBJ2-5
TGTGCCAGCAGCTCCCTGGGCGGGAGGTATGACAATGAGCAGTTCTTC	CASSSLGGRYDNEQFF	TRBD2	few	TRBV7-9	TRBJ2-1
TGCAGCGTTGGGATAGCGGGAAACTACGAGCAGTACTTC	CSVGIAGNYEQYF	TRBD2	many	TRBV29-1	TRBJ2-7
TGTGCCAGCAGTTCCGGACTGACGTCCTACGAGCAGTACTTC	CASSSGLTSYEQYF	NA	few	TRBV6-2/TRBV6-3	TRBJ2-7
TGCGCCAGCAGCCAAGATCTAGGGGCTAACTATGGCTACACCTTC	CASSQDLGANYGYTF	NA	many	TRBV4-3	TRBJ1-2
TGTGCCAGCAGCCCGAAATCGCTCACAGATACGCAGTATTTT	CASSPKSLTDTQYF	NA	many	TRBV7-9	TRBJ2-3
TGTGCCATCAGTGAGTCGGTTCCTGCAGGGGGCTACGAGCAGTACTTC	CAISESVPAGGYEQYF	TRBD1	few	TRBV10-3	TRBJ2-7
TGTGCCAGCAGAACCGGGACGGAGACTTCAGAGCAGTACTTC	CASRTGTETSEQYF	NA	NA	TRBV5-4	TRBJ2-7